These 18 T cell receptor beta chains share one sample of origin, sequenced in a study of human T cells and chemical hapten exposure. TCRdb processed the RACE reads anew with MiXCR; each CDR3 protein has one entry. The table lists fewer than 150,000 distinct CDR3 sequences, around 15% of them singletons. The time point was: patch test 1, 2 weeks after DPC sensitization. Documented treatment: therapeutic diphenylcyclopropenone sensitization with weekly scalp DPC. The sequenced sample was whole blood, obtained in connection with sensitization to the hapten diphenylcyclopropenone (DPC). The source is a man aged 18 to 29 with alopecia areata. Some clones in this sample may be carry-over from other donors' samples.

This clonotype has a handful of counts. The chain carries TRBV5-1 and TRBJ2-2; TRBD1 agrees at 9 bases. Per the germline V gene, CDR1 is SGHRS and CDR2 is YFSETQ. The CDR3 is made up of 15 amino acids. V shed 4 bases and J 5 bases; nucleotides not matched to a gene: 6. Here the CDR3 DNA reads TGCGCCAGCAGCGTTGGGACAGGGTGGACCGGGGAGCTGTTTTTT. This translates into CASSVGTGWTGELFF.

This clonotype was observed a few times. The rearrangement joins TRBV18 to TRBJ2-3; tentative D call: TRBD1 (6 bases). The length of the CDR3 is 16 residues. Germline CDR1 is KGHSH and CDR2 is LQKENI. Trimming left V 3 bases short and J 3 bases short, with 16 bases between. CDR3 nucleotides: TGTGCCAGCTCACCGGGGGAACAGGGTAGGACAGATACGCAGTATTTT. This translates into CASSPGEQGRTDTQYF.

This clonotype was seen more than once but under ten times. The chain has TRBV6-2 or TRBV6-3 and TRBJ1-1; D is unclear. This CDR3 has 16 residues. With 2 bases removed from V and 6 bases from J, the gap between germline ends came to 19 bases. Germline V gives CDR1 MNHEY, CDR2 SVGEGT. Here the CDR3 DNA reads TGTGCCAGCAGTTACGAGGCCAGCCAGGAGACCTCTGAAGCTTTCTTT. Protein sequence: CASSYEASQETSEAFF.

This clonotype has more than one count but fewer than ten. The chain couples TRBV5-6 to TRBJ2-5; 12 bases are shared with TRBD2. V lost 4 bases, J lost 7 bases, and 11 bases stayed unmatched. From germline, CDR1 is SGHDT and CDR2 YYEEEE. The CDR3 has 16 amino acids. This chain's CDR3 is CASSETSGGTRGTQYF. Here the CDR3 DNA reads TGTGCCAGCAGCGAAACTAGCGGGGGGACCCGGGGGACCCAGTACTTC.

This clonotype was picked up a small number of times. This chain links TRBV7-2 with TRBJ2-3, with D tentatively TRBD1 (5 bases). In germline, CDR1 is SGHTA, CDR2 FQGNSA. The CDR3 is 15 amino acids. V dropped 5 bases and J dropped 7 bases, with 19 bases sitting between them. CDR3 protein: CASSPRDYTINTQYF. Written as DNA, the CDR3 is TGTGCCAGCAGCCCCAGGGATTACACAATAAATACGCAGTATTTT.

This clonotype was counted only a few times. The V call is TRBV11-3, the J call TRBJ2-2; D not resolved. The CDR3 sequence is 12 residues long. Trimming cost V 5 bases and J 6 bases, with 7 bases left between them. The germline CDR1 and CDR2 sequences are SGHNT and YENEEA. CDR3 in DNA: TGTGCCAGCAGCCGATCAGCCGGGGAGCTGTTTTTT. Its translation is CASSRSAGELFF.

This clonotype was observed a few times. This sequence joins TRBV1 and TRBJ1-2. TRBV1 corresponds to a pseudogene. The CDR3 sequence is 13 residues long. CDR3 coding DNA: TGCACCAGCAGCCAAGCAGACCACTATGGCTACACCTTC. Translation: CTSSQADHYGYTF.

The chain combines TRBV5-5 with TRBJ1-1, with D possibly being TRBD1 (6 bases). Trimming shortened V by 1 base and J by 7 bases, and 11 bases separated the two germline ends. The CDR3 has 13 residues. Germline lookup yields CDR1 SGHKS and CDR2 YYEKEE (reference sequence). The CDR3 nucleotides are TGTGCCAGCAGCTTGTCGACAGGACTTGAAGCTTTCTTT. Its protein is CASSLSTGLEAFF.

This clonotype was seen more than once but under ten times. V gene TRBV6-6 combines with J gene TRBJ2-7; the D gene could be TRBD1 or TRBD2 (5 bases each). The V gene's germline CDR1 is MNHNY and CDR2 SVGAGI (reference sequence). Deletions cut 2 bases from V and 3 bases from J, with 23 bases between. This CDR3 region has 18 residues. CDR3 loop: CASSYGGDRKTGRYEQYV. The CDR3 bases are TGTGCCAGCAGTTACGGCGGCGACCGAAAAACGGGACGCTACGAGCAGTACGTC.

This clonotype was picked up a small number of times. The rearrangement uses TRBV7-2 and TRBJ2-5; possibly TRBD1 or TRBD2 for D (5 bases each). Germline loops: CDR1 SGHTA, CDR2 FQGNSA. The CDR3 sequence is 13 residues long. Between the trimmed V and J ends, which lost 10 bases and 2 bases, there was a span of 14 bases. The CDR3 nucleotides read TGTGCCACGACGTGGGGGTCTCAAGAGACCCAGTACTTC. Translating gives CATTWGSQETQYF. Full variable domain (missing parts from reference TRBV7-2 and TRBJ2-5): GAGVSQSPSNKVTEKGKDVELRCDPISGHTALYWYRQSLGQGLEFLIYFQGNSAPDKSGLPSDRFSAERTGGSVSTLTIQRTQQEDSAVYLCATTWGSQETQYFGPGTRLLVL.

This clonotype was counted between two and nine times. This chain links TRBV5-4 with TRBJ2-3; possibly TRBD1 for D (5 bases). Trimming cost V 0 bases and J 4 bases, with 18 bases left between them. The CDR3 has 17 amino acids. Germline CDR1 SGHNT, CDR2 YYREEE (reference sequence). Here the CDR3 reads CASSLDPGYSFADTQYF. DNA for the CDR3: TGTGCCAGCAGCTTGGACCCAGGGTACAGTTTCGCAGATACGCAGTATTTT.

The gene calls are TRBV10-3 and TRBJ2-1, with 9 positions matching TRBD1. V lost 11 bases to trimming and J lost 4 bases; unmatched junction nucleotides: 9. Germline V gene sequence: CDR1 ENHRY, CDR2 SYGVKD. The CDR3 has 14 residues. The CDR3 DNA follows: TGTGCCGCCCAACAGGGGGCATCGTACAATGAGCAGTTCTTC. Its protein is CAAQQGASYNEQFF.

This chain links TRBV7-9 with TRBJ1-2; tentative D call: TRBD1 (5 bases). This CDR3 has 14 amino acids. V gave up 4 bases and J gave up 5 bases, with 14 bases separating them. CDR1 and CDR2 from the germline V gene are SEHNR and FQNEAQ (reference sequence). The chain's CDR3 is CASSSPNRGYGYTF. CDR3 coding DNA: TGTGCCAGCAGCTCTCCAAACCGGGGGTATGGCTACACCTTC.

The chain joins TRBV2 to TRBJ2-7; D ambiguous. The V and J ends lost 2 bases and 2 bases respectively, with 16 bases between them. The germline CDR1 and CDR2 sequences are SNHLY and FYNNEI. This CDR3 is built from 16 residues. The CDR3 spells CASSERSGVNAYEQYF. Written as DNA, the CDR3 is TGTGCCAGCAGTGAACGGTCGGGTGTAAACGCCTACGAGCAGTACTTC.

V is TRBV7-9 and J is TRBJ1-2; no clear D. The CDR3 has 14 amino acids. Germline V gene lookup returns CDR1 SEHNR and CDR2 FQNEAQ (reference sequence). With 1 base removed from V and 2 bases from J, the gap between germline ends came to 8 bases. The chain's CDR3 is CASSLESKNYGYTF. The CDR3 coding sequence is TGTGCCAGCAGCTTAGAGTCAAAGAACTATGGCTACACCTTC.

This clonotype has just a few counts. The chain combines TRBV9 with TRBJ1-2; D not resolved. The CDR3 runs to 12 residues. V was cut by 3 bases and J by 6 bases, with 9 bases left in between. Germline V gene lookup returns CDR1 SGDLS and CDR2 YYNGEE. The DNA of the CDR3 is TGTGCCAGCAGCGACGCCTACAATGGCTACACCTTC. Translation: CASSDAYNGYTF.

This clonotype appeared a few times. The J gene is TRBJ2-3, the V gene TRBV28; TRBD2 is a possible D gene (6 bases). Germline loops: CDR1 MDHEN, CDR2 SYDVKM. The CDR3 runs 13 residues. The ends were cut back, 3 bases at V and 3 bases at J, with 7 bases in the middle. The CDR3 sequence: CASSFSGTDTQYF. CDR3 DNA: TGTGCCAGCAGTTTCAGCGGGACAGATACGCAGTATTTT.

This chain joins TRBV3-2 and TRBJ2-7; the tabulated D call, TRBD2, remains unverified against the DNA. TRBV3-2 is a known pseudogene. The CDR3 is 15 residues long. The CDR3 coding sequence is TGTGCCAGCAGTCGGACTAGCGGGGGCCTGGGCGAGCAGTACGTC. Translation gives CASSRTSGGLGEQYV.